This T cell receptor (beta chain) appears in the sequencing data of a study of T cell responses to AZD1222 COVID-19 vaccine. About this clone itself: Antigen: not known.

Regarding the study as a whole: Spike-specific TCR breadth and depth both grew after two AZD1222 doses.

Some clones are missing from TCRdb's copy, which holds only in-frame ones; the method was immunoSEQ multiplex PCR. The sample carries 89,000 or so clones, around 84% recorded once. Some second doses came at about 4 weeks and others at about 12 weeks; these were pooled. This CDR3 is built from 13 residues. V gave up 5 bases and J gave up 2 bases, with 8 bases separating them. Germline loops: CDR1 MNHEY, CDR2 SVGEGT. The sample was peripheral blood, taken 28 days after the second AZD1222 dose. This sequence joins TRBV6-2 or TRBV6-3 and TRBJ2-3; unclear D gene. The TCR comes from an adult who received the AZD1222 COVID-19 vaccine. CDR3 DNA: TGTGCCAGCAGTCCCACAACCACAGATACGCAGTATTTT. Translated, it gives CASSPTTTDTQYF.